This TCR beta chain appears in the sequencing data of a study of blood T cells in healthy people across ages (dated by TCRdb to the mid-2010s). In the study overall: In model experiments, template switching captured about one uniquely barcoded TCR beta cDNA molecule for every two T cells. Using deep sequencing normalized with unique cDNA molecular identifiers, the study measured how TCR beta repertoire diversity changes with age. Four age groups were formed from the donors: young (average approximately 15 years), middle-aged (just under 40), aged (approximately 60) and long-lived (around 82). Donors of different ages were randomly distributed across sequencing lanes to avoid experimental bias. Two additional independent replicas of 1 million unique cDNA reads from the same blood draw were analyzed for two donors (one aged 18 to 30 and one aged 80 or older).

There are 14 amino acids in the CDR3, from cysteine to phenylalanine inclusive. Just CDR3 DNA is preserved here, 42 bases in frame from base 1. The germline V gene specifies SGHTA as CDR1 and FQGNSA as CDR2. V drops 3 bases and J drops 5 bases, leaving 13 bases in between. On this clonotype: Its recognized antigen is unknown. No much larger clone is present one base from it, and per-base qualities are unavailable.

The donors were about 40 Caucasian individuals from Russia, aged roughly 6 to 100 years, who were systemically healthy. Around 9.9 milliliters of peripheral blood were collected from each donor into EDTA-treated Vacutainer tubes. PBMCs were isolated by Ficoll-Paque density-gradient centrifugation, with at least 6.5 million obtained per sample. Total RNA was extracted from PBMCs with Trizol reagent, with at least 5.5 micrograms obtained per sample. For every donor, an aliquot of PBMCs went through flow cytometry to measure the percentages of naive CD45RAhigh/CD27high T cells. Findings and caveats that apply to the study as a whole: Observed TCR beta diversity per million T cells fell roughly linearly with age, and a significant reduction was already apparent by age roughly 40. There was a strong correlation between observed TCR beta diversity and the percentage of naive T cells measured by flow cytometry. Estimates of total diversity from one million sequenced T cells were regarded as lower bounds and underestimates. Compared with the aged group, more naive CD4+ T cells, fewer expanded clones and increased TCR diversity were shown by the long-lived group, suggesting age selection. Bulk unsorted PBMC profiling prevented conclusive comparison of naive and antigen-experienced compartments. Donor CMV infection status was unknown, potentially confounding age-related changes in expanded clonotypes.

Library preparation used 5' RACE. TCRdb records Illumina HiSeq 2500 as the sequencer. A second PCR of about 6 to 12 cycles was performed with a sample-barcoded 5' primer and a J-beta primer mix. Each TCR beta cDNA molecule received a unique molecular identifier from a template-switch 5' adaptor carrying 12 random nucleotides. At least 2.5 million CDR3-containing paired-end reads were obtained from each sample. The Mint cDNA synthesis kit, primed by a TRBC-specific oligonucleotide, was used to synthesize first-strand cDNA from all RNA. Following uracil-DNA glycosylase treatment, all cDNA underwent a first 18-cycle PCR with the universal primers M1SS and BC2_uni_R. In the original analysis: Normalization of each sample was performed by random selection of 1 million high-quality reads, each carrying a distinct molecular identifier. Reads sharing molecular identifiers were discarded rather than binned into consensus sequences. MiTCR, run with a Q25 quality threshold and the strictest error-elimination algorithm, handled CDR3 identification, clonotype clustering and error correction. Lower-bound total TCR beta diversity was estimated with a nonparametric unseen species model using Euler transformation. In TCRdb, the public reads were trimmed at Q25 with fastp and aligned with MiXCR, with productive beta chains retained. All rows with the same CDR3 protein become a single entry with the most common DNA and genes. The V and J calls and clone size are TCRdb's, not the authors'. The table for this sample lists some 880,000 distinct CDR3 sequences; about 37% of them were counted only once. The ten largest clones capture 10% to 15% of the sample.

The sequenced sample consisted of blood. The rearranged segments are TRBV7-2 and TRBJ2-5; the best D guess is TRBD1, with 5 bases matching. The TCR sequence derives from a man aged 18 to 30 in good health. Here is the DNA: TGTGCCAGCAGCTTTGACCCCAGGGCCGAGACCCAGTACTTC. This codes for CASSFDPRAETQYF.